The clone carrying this T cell receptor beta chain was detected once. Its specificity is not known. Alongside a J-beta primer mix, a sample-barcoded 5' primer served in a second PCR lasting about 7 to 12 cycles. Each cDNA molecule, via a template-switch adaptor with 12 random nucleotides, was tagged. Via MiXCR, TCRdb re-called the 5' RACE reads, giving one row per CDR3 protein. The profile shows approximately 800,000 distinct CDR3 sequences, approximately 25% of them singletons. CDR1 is MDHEN and CDR2 is SYDVKM in the germline V gene. CDR3 length: 15 residues. In each sample, at least 6 million PBMCs were isolated. These data originate in a study of blood T cells in healthy people across ages. Whole-study results and caveats: Changes in expanded clonotypes were possibly confounded, as the CMV status of donors was unknown.

Separately, the same data were catalogued under a study of T cells of mothers and their children. That source adds: Three healthy Caucasian mothers gave samples, and so did their six children.

The chain is built from TRBV28 and TRBJ2-5; D is perhaps TRBD1 or TRBD2 (5 bases each). With the DNA end fitting TRBJ2-7 better, the J assignment may be wrong. This TCR was recovered from a boy aged 5-17 years in good health. Sequencing was done on a sample of blood. CDR3 bases: TGTGCCAGCAGTTTCGGTTTGGGGACGACCTACGAGCAGTACTTC. It is translated as CASSFGLGTTYEQYF.